One sample yielded the 27 T cell receptor beta chains listed below, sequenced in a study of shared clonotypes between healthy human individuals. TCRdb's table, derived via immunoSEQ multiplex PCR, lists solely in-frame clones and lacks some. The sample lists a few million clones, less than 95% seen once, with around 0.38% in the top ten. Source material: naive CD4+ T cells from PBMCs. The sample's subset: CD45RA+ positively selected. The receptors were sampled from a man aged 18 to 30 in good health. Some clones in this sample may be carry-over from other donors' samples.

V and J are TRBV9 and TRBJ2-1; TRBD2 matches 9 bases. CDR1 is SGDLS and CDR2 is YYNGEE in the germline V gene. Trimming took 2 bases from V and 3 from J; bases not matched to a gene: 12. CDR3 length equals 18 residues. This CDR3 reads CASSVTLYSSGIYNEQFF. CDR3 nucleotides: TGTGCCAGCAGCGTCACTCTATATTCTAGCGGGATCTACAATGAGCAGTTCTTC.

The chain joins TRBV2 to TRBJ2-5; 11 bases line up with TRBD2. With V trimmed by 5 bases and J by 7 bases, 9 bases remained unmatched. The CDR3 extends over 15 amino acids. Per the germline V gene, CDR1 is SNHLY and CDR2 is FYNNEI. CDR3 residues: CASSLLAGDRVTQYF. The CDR3 coding sequence is TGTGCCAGCAGTTTACTAGCGGGAGATAGGGTGACCCAGTACTTC.

The rearrangement joins TRBV11-2 to TRBJ2-5; no reliable D call. Looked up from germline, CDR1 is SGHAT and CDR2 is FQNNGV. Trimming took 5 bases from V and 0 from J, leaving 13 bases between them. The CDR3 totals 15 residues. The CDR3 DNA reads as TGTGCCAGCAGCCGTGGCGTTGCTAACCAAGAGACCCAGTACTTC. Amino acids: CASSRGVANQETQYF.

The chain has TRBV2 and TRBJ2-2; 10 bases agree with TRBD1. The CDR3 is made up of 15 amino acids. The V and J ends lost 8 bases and 8 bases, in that order; junction bases with no gene match: 11. Germline loops: CDR1 SNHLY, CDR2 FYNNEI. The CDR3: CASGGTGAVSGELFF. The CDR3 DNA reads as TGTGCCAGCGGGGGGACAGGGGCAGTGTCAGGGGAGCTGTTTTTT.

The chain employs TRBV5-6 and TRBJ1-2; 7 bases match TRBD1. The germline gives CDR1 SGHDT, CDR2 YYEEEE. The CDR3 has 14 amino acids. J was trimmed by 5 bases and V by 5 bases; bases with no gene match: 9. The CDR3 nucleotides read TGTGCCAGCAGTCTGGGACAGTCGATTTATGGCTACACCTTC. This encodes CASSLGQSIYGYTF.

The V call is TRBV28, the J call TRBJ1-5; 10 bases line up with TRBD1. The CDR3 totals 17 residues. Germline values: CDR1 MDHEN, CDR2 SYDVKM. The V segment lost 4 bases and the J segment 2 bases; nucleotides outside the gene matches: 8. CDR3 in amino acids: CASSSPRQGAGNQPQHF. DNA of the CDR3: TGTGCCAGCAGTTCTCCCCGACAGGGGGCTGGCAATCAGCCCCAGCATTTT.

The gene calls are TRBV7-9 and TRBJ1-3; 8 bases match TRBD1. Germline trimming cut 2 bases from V and 7 bases from J; bases unmatched to any gene: 7. Per the germline V gene, CDR1 is SEHNR and CDR2 is FQNEAQ (reference sequence). The CDR3 totals 15 residues. This CDR3 is CASSLRTGYRNTIYF. CDR3 sequence (DNA): TGTGCCAGCAGCTTAAGGACAGGGTATAGGAACACCATATATTTT.

Written as DNA, the CDR3 is TGTGCCAGCAGCTCGACCGGGACAGCTGACAATGAGCAGTTCTTC. Its translation is CASSSTGTADNEQFF. This rearrangement joins TRBV7-6 to TRBJ2-1, with 7 bases fitting TRBD1. The trim removed 4 bases at V and 5 bases at J, leaving 8 bases unmatched. Germline CDR1 SGHVS, CDR2 FNYEAQ. This CDR3 comprises 15 residues.

The rearrangement uses TRBV9 and TRBJ2-3; TRBD2 matches 8 bases. Trimming cost V 0 bases and J 1 base; bases outside gene matches: 10. The CDR3 consists of 18 residues. Per germline, CDR1 SGDLS and CDR2 YYNGEE. CDR3 sequence reads: CASSVVAGGVLGTDTQYF. Written as DNA, the CDR3 is TGTGCCAGCAGCGTAGTGGCGGGAGGAGTGCTCGGCACAGATACGCAGTATTTT.

V is TRBV28 and J is TRBJ2-1; D not certain. The germline V gene has CDR1 MDHEN and CDR2 SYDVKM. The CDR3 length is 12 residues. The ends were cut back, 5 bases at V and 3 bases at J, with 5 bases in the middle. The CDR3 DNA follows: TGTGCCAGCAGTGTCAACTACAATGAGCAGTTCTTC. Translating it yields CASSVNYNEQFF.

This clone was counted between two and nine times. Within the sample, other DNA sequences also encode this same CDR3. The chain couples TRBV6-6 to TRBJ2-5, with D uncertain. CDR3 length: 12 residues. Germline loops: CDR1 MNHNY, CDR2 SVGAGI (reference sequence). Trimming stripped 0 bases from V and 2 bases from J, with 1 base between. CDR3 nucleotides: TGTGCCAGCAGTTACTCGCAAGAGACCCAGTACTTC. Protein: CASSYSQETQYF.

The chain employs TRBV6-6 and TRBJ2-6; D gene unclear. The V end lost 6 bases, the J end lost 0 bases, and 12 bases lay between the germline ends. The CDR3 is made up of 16 amino acids. The germline V gene has CDR1 MNHNY and CDR2 SVGAGI (reference sequence). CDR3 loop: CASSRGTTSGANVLTF. The CDR3 DNA is TGTGCCAGCAGCCGAGGCACGACCTCTGGGGCCAACGTCCTGACTTTC.

This sequence joins TRBV20-1 and TRBJ2-1; D is unresolved. With 8 bases removed from V and 0 bases from J, the gap between germline ends came to 5 bases. The CDR3 totals 11 residues. CDR1 DFQATT and CDR2 SNEGSKA come from the germline V gene (reference sequence). The CDR3: CSTVSYNEQFF. Written as DNA, the CDR3 is TGCAGTACTGTCTCCTACAATGAGCAGTTCTTC.

The CDR3 coding sequence is TGTGCCAGCTCGCCCCTGGAGCGGCCCGAGCAGTTCTTC. It translates to CASSPLERPEQFF. This rearrangement joins TRBV18 to TRBJ2-1; D is possibly TRBD2 (5 bases). The V end was cut by 6 bases, the J end by 10 bases, with 16 bases between. In germline, CDR1 is KGHSH, CDR2 LQKENI. The CDR3 loop spans 13 amino acids.

The chain uses TRBV6-1 and TRBJ1-5; D not certain. Germline CDR1 is MNHNS and CDR2 is SASEGT. The V and J ends lost 2 bases and 5 bases respectively, with 10 bases between them. The CDR3 length is 14 residues. CDR3 in DNA: TGTGCCAGCAGTGAAACGTGGGAATATCAGCCCCAGCATTTT. Protein sequence: CASSETWEYQPQHF.

The chain has TRBV6-1 and TRBJ2-1, with D perhaps matching TRBD1 or TRBD2 (5 bases each). Trimming took 7 bases from V and 6 from J, leaving 16 bases between them. Per germline, CDR1 MNHNS and CDR2 SASEGT. The length of the CDR3 is 14 residues. CDR3 sequence: CASTLDWGSNEQFF. CDR3 coding DNA: TGTGCCAGCACCCTGGACTGGGGCTCCAATGAGCAGTTCTTC.

The chain recombines TRBV28 with TRBJ1-2, with D perhaps matching TRBD1 (5 bases). Per germline, CDR1 MDHEN and CDR2 SYDVKM. The V gene lost 3 bases and the J gene lost 4 bases, with 12 bases spanning the gap. This CDR3 is 14 amino acids long. The CDR3 nucleotides are TGTGCCAGCAGTTTGCCCAGGGACTCCTATGGCTACACCTTC. This gives the protein CASSLPRDSYGYTF.

V is TRBV29-1 and J is TRBJ1-2; D unresolved. V lost 1 base and J 4 bases, leaving 10 bases between the germline ends. The V gene's germline CDR1 is SQVTM and CDR2 ANQGSEA. The CDR3 loop spans 13 amino acids. DNA of the CDR3: TGCAGCGTTGAAGGCGATAGAAGCTATGGCTACACCTTC. Encoded protein: CSVEGDRSYGYTF. Full variable domain (rest looked up from reference TRBV29-1 and TRBJ1-2): SAVISQKPSRDICQRGTSLTIQCQVDSQVTMMFWYRQQPGQSLTLIATANQGSEATYESGFVIDKFPISRPNLTFSTLTVSNMSPEDSSIYLCSVEGDRSYGYTFGSGTRLTVV.

This chain joins TRBV6-1 and TRBJ2-2; no reliable D call. The CDR3 loop spans 16 amino acids. CDR1 MNHNS and CDR2 SASEGT come from the germline V gene. Trimming shortened V by 4 bases and J by 0 bases, and 12 bases separated the two germline ends. The CDR3 DNA reads as TGTGCCAGCAGTGCTCGAATTATCGCGAACACCGGGGAGCTGTTTTTT. Its protein is CASSARIIANTGELFF.

The rearrangement links TRBV28 to TRBJ2-5, with a tentative D call TRBD1 (8 bases). This CDR3 has 14 amino acids. Germline V gives CDR1 MDHEN, CDR2 SYDVKM. V was cut by 5 bases and J by 9 bases, with 19 bases left in between. The CDR3 coding sequence is TGTGCCAGCAGTGGATATGACAGGGGAGGGTCCCAGTACTTC. Protein sequence: CASSGYDRGGSQYF.

Details on this clone: Different DNA sequences within this sample yield the same CDR3. The chain joins TRBV29-1 to TRBJ2-1; no definite D call. The V gene lost 6 bases and the J gene lost 4 bases, with 4 bases spanning the gap. Looked up from germline, CDR1 is SQVTM and CDR2 is ANQGSEA. The CDR3 extends over 10 amino acids. CDR3 bases: TGCAGCGTCGAGTACAATGAGCAGTTCTTC. This gives the protein CSVEYNEQFF.

Of note for this clone: Other DNA sequences in the same sample also yield this CDR3. The gene calls are TRBV7-9 and TRBJ2-5; TRBD1 matches 9 bases. Judging by the DNA end, TRBJ2-7 fits better; the J call may be wrong. This CDR3 contains 14 residues. Germline V lookup: CDR1 SEHNR, CDR2 FQNEAQ (reference sequence). This CDR3 is CASSFDRGSYEQYF. The CDR3 region has the DNA TGTGCCAGCAGCTTCGACAGGGGGTCCTACGAGCAGTACTTC.

This chain connects TRBV30 to TRBJ1-5; TRBD1 matches 7 bases. J lost 6 bases, V lost 0 bases, and 5 bases had no gene match. Germline V lookup: CDR1 GTSNPN, CDR2 SVGIG (reference sequence). The CDR3 has 14 amino acids. The CDR3 is CAWSVQGKGQPQHF. The CDR3 coding sequence is TGTGCCTGGAGTGTACAGGGGAAGGGTCAGCCCCAGCATTTT.

Regarding this clone: Distinct nucleotide sequences in the sample also encode this CDR3. The CDR3: CASSLRGQETQYF. For the CDR3, the DNA is TGTGCCAGCAGCTTAAGGGGACAAGAGACCCAGTACTTC. The chain has TRBV7-2 and TRBJ2-5; tentative D call: TRBD1 (5 bases). The CDR3 consists of 13 residues. Germline V gene lookup returns CDR1 SGHTA and CDR2 FQGNSA. The V and J ends lost 2 bases and 2 bases respectively, with 6 bases between them. The complete variable domain, with remaining parts taken from reference TRBV7-2 and TRBJ2-5, reads GAGVSQSPSNKVTEKGKDVELRCDPISGHTALYWYRQSLGQGLEFLIYFQGNSAPDKSGLPSDRFSAERTGGSVSTLTIQRTQQEDSAVYLCASSLRGQETQYFGPGTRLLVL.

CDR3 coding DNA: TGCGCCAGCAGCCCGACTGGGTCTAGCGGGAGTCCCAATGAGCAGTTCTTC. Protein product: CASSPTGSSGSPNEQFF. This rearrangement joins TRBV4-3 to TRBJ2-1, with TRBD2 matching 10 bases. Trimming cost V 4 bases and J 6 bases; bases outside gene matches: 12. This CDR3 spans 17 amino acids. Germline CDR1 is LGHNA and CDR2 is YSLEER.

V gene TRBV9 combines with J gene TRBJ2-5; weak D call: TRBD2 (5 bases). The germline CDR1 and CDR2 sequences are SGDLS and YYNGEE. Trimming stripped 4 bases from V and 0 bases from J, with 22 bases between. This CDR3 is 18 amino acids long. The CDR3, as DNA: TGTGCCAGCAGCCCCAGGACTCCAGCGGTTGGGTACCAAGAGACCCAGTACTTC. Translating gives CASSPRTPAVGYQETQYF.

The rearrangement uses TRBV9 and TRBJ2-3, with no clear D. The V end lost 4 bases, the J end lost 4 bases, and 16 bases lay between the germline ends. The CDR3 extends over 15 amino acids. Germline assignment: CDR1 SGDLS and CDR2 YYNGEE. CDR3 in DNA: TGTGCCAGCAGCCGCGACCAGAGAAGCGCAGATACGCAGTATTTT. This translates into CASSRDQRSADTQYF.